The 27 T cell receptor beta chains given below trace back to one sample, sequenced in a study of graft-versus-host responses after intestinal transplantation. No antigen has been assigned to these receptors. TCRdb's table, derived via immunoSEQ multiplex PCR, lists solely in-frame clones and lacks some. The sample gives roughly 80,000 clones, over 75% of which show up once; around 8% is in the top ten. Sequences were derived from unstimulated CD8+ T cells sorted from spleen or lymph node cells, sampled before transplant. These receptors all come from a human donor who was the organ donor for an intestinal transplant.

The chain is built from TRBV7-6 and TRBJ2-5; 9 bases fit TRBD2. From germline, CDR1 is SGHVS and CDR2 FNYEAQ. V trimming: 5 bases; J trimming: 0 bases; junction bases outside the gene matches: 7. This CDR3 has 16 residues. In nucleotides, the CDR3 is TGTGCCAGCAGCCCGTGGACTAGCGAAAACCAAGAGACCCAGTACTTC. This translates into CASSPWTSENQETQYF.

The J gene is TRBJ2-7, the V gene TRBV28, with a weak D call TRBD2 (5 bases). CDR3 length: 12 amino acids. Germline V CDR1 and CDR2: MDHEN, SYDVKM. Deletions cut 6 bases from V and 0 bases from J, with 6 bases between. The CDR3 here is CASSGDSYEQYF. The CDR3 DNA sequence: TGTGCCAGCAGCGGGGACTCCTACGAGCAGTACTTC.

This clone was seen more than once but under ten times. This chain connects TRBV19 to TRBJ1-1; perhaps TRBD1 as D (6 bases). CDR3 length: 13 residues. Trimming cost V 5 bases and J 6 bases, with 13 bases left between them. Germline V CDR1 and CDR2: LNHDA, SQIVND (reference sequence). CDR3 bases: TGTGCCAGTAGTCACATAGGACAGTCTGAAGCTTTCTTT. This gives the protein CASSHIGQSEAFF.

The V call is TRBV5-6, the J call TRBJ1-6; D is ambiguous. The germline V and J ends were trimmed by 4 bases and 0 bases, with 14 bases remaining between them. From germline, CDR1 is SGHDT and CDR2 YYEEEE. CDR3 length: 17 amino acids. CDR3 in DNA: TGTGCCAGCAGCCTGGGCCCAATGCGCTCCTATAATTCACCCCTCCACTTT. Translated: CASSLGPMRSYNSPLHF.

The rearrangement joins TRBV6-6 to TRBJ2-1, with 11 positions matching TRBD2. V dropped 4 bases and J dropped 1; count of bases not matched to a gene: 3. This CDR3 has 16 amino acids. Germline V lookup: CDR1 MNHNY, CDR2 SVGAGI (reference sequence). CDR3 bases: TGTGCCAGCAGTTTAGCGGGGGGGCTATCCTACAATGAGCAGTTCTTC. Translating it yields CASSLAGGLSYNEQFF.

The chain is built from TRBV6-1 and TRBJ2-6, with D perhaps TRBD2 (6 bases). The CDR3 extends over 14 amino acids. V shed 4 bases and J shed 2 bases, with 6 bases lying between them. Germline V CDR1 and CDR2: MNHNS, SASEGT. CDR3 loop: CASSGLAGANVLTF. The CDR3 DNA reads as TGTGCCAGCAGTGGACTAGCTGGGGCCAACGTCCTGACTTTC.

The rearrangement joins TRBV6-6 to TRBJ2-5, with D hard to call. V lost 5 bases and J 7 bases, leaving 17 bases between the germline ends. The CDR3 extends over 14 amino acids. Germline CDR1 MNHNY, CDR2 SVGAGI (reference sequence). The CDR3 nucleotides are TGTGCCAGCAGTCCCTCCAGCTACGTAGGGACCCAGTACTTC. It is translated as CASSPSSYVGTQYF.

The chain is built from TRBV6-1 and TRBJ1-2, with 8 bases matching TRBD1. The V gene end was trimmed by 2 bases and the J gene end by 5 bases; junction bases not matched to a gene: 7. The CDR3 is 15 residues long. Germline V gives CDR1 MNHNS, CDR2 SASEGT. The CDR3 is CASSELAGGFYGYTF. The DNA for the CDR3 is TGTGCCAGCAGTGAACTCGCAGGGGGCTTTTATGGCTACACCTTC.

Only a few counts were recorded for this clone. In DNA, the CDR3 is TGTGCCAGCAGTGAACTAATGGGACAGGCTAACTATGGCTACACCTTC. Amino acid sequence: CASSELMGQANYGYTF. V gene TRBV6-1 combines with J gene TRBJ1-2; 8 bases line up with TRBD1. Losses at the gene ends were 2 bases for V and 0 bases for J; bases not matched to a gene: 5. Germline loops: CDR1 MNHNS, CDR2 SASEGT. The CDR3 has 16 residues.

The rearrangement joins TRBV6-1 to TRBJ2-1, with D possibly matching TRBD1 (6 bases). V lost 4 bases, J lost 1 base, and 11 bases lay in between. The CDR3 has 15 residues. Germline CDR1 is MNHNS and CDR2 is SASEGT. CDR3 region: CASSAGTSSYNEQFF. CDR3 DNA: TGTGCCAGCAGTGCCGGGACATCGTCCTACAATGAGCAGTTCTTC.

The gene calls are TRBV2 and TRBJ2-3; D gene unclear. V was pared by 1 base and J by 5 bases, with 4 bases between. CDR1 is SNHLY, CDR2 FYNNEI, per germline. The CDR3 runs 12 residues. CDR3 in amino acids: CASSEEGDTQYF. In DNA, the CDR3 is TGTGCCAGCAGTGAAGAGGGAGATACGCAGTATTTT. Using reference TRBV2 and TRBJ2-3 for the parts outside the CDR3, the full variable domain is EPEVTQTPSHQVTQMGQEVILRCVPISNHLYFYWYRQILGQKVEFLVSFYNNEISEKSEIFDDQFSVERPDGSNFTLKIRSTKLEDSAMYFCASSEEGDTQYFGPGTRLTVL.

CDR3 residues: CASSYSNQPQHF. Written as DNA, the CDR3 is TGTGCCAGCAGTTATAGCAATCAGCCCCAGCATTTT. J is TRBJ1-5 and V is TRBV27; D uncertain. The V and J ends lost 4 bases and 0 bases respectively, with 1 base between them. Germline lookup yields CDR1 MNHEY and CDR2 SMNVEV (reference sequence). The CDR3 runs 12 residues.

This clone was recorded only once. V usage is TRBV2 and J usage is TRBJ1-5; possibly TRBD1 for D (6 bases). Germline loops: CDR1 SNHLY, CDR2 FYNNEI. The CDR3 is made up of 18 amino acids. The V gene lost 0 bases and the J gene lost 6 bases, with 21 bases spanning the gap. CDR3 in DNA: TGTGCCAGCAGTGAAGCGGATATAGACAGGTTCATAAGTCAGCCCCAGCATTTT. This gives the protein CASSEADIDRFISQPQHF.

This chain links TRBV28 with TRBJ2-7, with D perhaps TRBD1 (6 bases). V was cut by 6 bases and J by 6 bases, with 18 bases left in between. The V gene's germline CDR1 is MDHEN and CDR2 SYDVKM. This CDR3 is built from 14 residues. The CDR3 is CASSSGWGLVEQYF. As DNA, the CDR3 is TGTGCCAGCAGCTCCGGGTGGGGGCTGGTCGAGCAGTACTTC.

The CDR3 loop is CASSYGNNYEQYF. The CDR3 DNA reads TGCGCCAGCAGCTACGGGAATAACTACGAGCAGTACTTC. The chain joins TRBV5-1 to TRBJ2-7; a weak D match, TRBD2 (5 bases). CDR3 length: 13 amino acids. Trimming stripped 3 bases from V and 3 bases from J, with 10 bases between. The germline gives CDR1 SGHRS, CDR2 YFSETQ.

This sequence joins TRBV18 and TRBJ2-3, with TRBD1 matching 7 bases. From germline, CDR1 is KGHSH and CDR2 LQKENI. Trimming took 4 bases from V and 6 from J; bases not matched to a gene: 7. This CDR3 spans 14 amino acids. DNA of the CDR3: TGTGCCAGCTCACTATTAGGGGGCAGGGATACGCAGTATTTT. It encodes CASSLLGGRDTQYF.

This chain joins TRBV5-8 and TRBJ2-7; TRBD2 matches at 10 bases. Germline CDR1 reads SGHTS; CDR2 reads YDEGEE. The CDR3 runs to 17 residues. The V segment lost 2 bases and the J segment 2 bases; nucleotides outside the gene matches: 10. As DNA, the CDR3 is TGTGCCAGCAGCTTAGGAAGCGGGGGGGCCCTTGCCTACGAGCAGTACTTC. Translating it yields CASSLGSGGALAYEQYF.

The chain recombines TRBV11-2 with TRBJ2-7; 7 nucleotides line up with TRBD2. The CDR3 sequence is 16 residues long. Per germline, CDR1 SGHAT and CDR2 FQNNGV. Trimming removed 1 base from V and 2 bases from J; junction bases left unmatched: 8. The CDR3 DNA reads TGTGCCAGCAGCTTAGCCCGGGAGGCGGAAGCCTACGAGCAGTACTTC. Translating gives CASSLAREAEAYEQYF.

The CDR3 protein is CASSRSGYTF. The CDR3 DNA is TGTGCCAGCAGTAGGAGTGGCTACACCTTC. This chain connects TRBV6-1 to TRBJ1-2; the D is unclear. V was clipped by 5 bases and J by 7 bases, with 5 bases between them. This CDR3 is built from 10 residues. Germline V CDR1 and CDR2: MNHNS, SASEGT.

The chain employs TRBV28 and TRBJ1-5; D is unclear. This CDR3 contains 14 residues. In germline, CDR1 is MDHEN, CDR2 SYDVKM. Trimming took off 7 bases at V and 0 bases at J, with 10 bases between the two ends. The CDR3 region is CASNFDYSNQPQHF. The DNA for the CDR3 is TGTGCCAGCAACTTTGATTATAGCAATCAGCCCCAGCATTTT.

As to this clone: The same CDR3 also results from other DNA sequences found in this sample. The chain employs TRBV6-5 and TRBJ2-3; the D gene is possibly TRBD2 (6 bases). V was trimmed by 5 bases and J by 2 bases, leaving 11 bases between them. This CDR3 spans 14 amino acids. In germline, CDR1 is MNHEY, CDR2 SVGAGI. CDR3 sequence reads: CASSTGLYTDTQYF. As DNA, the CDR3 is TGTGCCAGCAGTACGGGACTTTACACAGATACGCAGTATTTT.

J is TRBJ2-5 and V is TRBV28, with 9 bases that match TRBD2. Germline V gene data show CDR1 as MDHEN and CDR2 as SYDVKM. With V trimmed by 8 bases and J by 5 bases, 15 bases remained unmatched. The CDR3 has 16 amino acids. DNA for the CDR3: TGTGCCAGCCAACCAGCGGGGGGCCCGGTTAGGGAGACCCAGTACTTC. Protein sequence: CASQPAGGPVRETQYF.

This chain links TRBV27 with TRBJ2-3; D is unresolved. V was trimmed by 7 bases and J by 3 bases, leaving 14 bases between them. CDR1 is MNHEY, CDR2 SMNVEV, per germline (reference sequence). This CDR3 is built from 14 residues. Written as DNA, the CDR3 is TGTGCCAGCACCGACACACAGAGGACAGATACGCAGTATTTT. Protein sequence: CASTDTQRTDTQYF.

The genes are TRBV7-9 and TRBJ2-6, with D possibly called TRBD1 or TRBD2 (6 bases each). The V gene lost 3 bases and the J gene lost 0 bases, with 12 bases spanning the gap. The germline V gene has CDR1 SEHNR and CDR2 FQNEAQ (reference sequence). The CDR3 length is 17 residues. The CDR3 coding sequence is TGTGCCAGCAGCTTTGGGGGGCCCTACTCTGGGGCCAACGTCCTGACTTTC. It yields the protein CASSFGGPYSGANVLTF.

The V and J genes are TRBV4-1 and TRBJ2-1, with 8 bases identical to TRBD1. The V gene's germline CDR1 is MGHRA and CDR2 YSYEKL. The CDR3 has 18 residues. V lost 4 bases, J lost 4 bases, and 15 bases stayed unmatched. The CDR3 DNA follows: TGCGCCAGCAGCCCTGTGAGTCGTCCAGGACAGGGTTACAATGAGCAGTTCTTC. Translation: CASSPVSRPGQGYNEQFF.

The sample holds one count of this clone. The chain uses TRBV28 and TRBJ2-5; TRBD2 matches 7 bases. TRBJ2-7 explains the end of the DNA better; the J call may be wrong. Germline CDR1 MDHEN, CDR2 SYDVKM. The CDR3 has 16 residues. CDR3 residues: CASSPPLGEGSYEQYF. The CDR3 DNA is TGTGCCAGCAGTCCACCCTTGGGGGAGGGGTCCTACGAGCAGTACTTC.

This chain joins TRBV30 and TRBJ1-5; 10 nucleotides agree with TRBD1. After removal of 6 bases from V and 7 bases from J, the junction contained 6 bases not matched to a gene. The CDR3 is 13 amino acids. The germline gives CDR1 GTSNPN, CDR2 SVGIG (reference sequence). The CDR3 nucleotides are TGTGCCTGCGATCGGGACAGGGGCCAGCCCCAGCATTTT. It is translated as CACDRDRGQPQHF.